The source of this T cell receptor (beta chain) is a study of T cell responses to AZD1222 COVID-19 vaccine. This CDR3 comprises 15 residues. V was pared by 4 bases and J by 2 bases, with 6 bases of the junction left unmatched. Germline V gene data show CDR1 as SGDLS and CDR2 as YYNGEE. Using immunoSEQ multiplex PCR, the repertoire was profiled, and TCRdb retains in-frame clones only, with some absent. The table has about 92,000 clones, roughly 87% seen once. The chain carries TRBV9 and TRBJ2-7; TRBD1 matches 10 bases. The sample consisted of peripheral blood, taken on day 0 of AZD1222 vaccination. This TCR derives from an adult in good health. CDR3 nucleotide sequence: TGTGCCAGCAGCACAGGGACAGGGGCTCCCTACGAGCAGTACTTC. This encodes CASSTGTGAPYEQYF.